This T cell receptor (beta chain) originates from a study of cytomegalovirus exposure and HLA in healthy donors. The PCR ran on 60 Vbeta and 13 Jbeta primers. The data were produced by immunoSEQ multiplex PCR, yet TCRdb's version contains in-frame clones alone and is incomplete. The table shows 85,000 to 110,000 clones, with around 76% occurring only once. Trimming at V came to 3 bases and at J to 3 bases, leaving 7 bases not matched to a gene. The CDR3 extends over 15 amino acids. From germline, CDR1 is MGHRA and CDR2 YSYEKL. General observations from the study: Rarity characterized most TCR sequences, yet some public TCRs appeared in many donors. One cluster of highly shared sequence variants probably arose as a sequencing artifact.

As to this clone: What it recognizes is unknown.

Each donor's status was that of a healthy bone marrow donor. Source material: PBMCs. V gene TRBV4-1 combines with J gene TRBJ2-7, with 8 bases aligning to TRBD2. The sequence was collected from a woman aged 18-29 years in good health and CMV-seropositive. The CDR3 spells CASSHPGGASYEQYF. CDR3 bases: TGCGCCAGCAGCCATCCCGGGGGGGCCAGCTACGAGCAGTACTTC.